This T cell receptor beta chain is drawn from a study of long-term antiretroviral therapy in people with HIV. There are 13 residues in the CDR3. Germline CDR1 reads SQVTM; CDR2 reads ANQGSEA. V lost 5 bases and J lost 5, with 15 bases in between. An immunoSEQ assay, version v3.0, was performed at survey level. A target of about 35,000-50,000 T-cell genomes per sample was set for sequencing. Clones were read by immunoSEQ multiplex PCR, and TCRdb kept only the in-frame ones, dropping some. In the table there are 15,000 to 20,000 clones, roughly 78% of which are singletons. This TCR was sampled from a man younger than 35 with HIV. The material sequenced was unsorted PBMCs, taken at the start of antiretroviral therapy, before treatment. The gene calls are TRBV29-1 and TRBJ2-5; maybe TRBD2 (6 bases). As DNA, the CDR3 is TGCAGCGTTTTAGGGGACTCCCAGGAGACCCAGTACTTC. It is translated as CSVLGDSQETQYF.